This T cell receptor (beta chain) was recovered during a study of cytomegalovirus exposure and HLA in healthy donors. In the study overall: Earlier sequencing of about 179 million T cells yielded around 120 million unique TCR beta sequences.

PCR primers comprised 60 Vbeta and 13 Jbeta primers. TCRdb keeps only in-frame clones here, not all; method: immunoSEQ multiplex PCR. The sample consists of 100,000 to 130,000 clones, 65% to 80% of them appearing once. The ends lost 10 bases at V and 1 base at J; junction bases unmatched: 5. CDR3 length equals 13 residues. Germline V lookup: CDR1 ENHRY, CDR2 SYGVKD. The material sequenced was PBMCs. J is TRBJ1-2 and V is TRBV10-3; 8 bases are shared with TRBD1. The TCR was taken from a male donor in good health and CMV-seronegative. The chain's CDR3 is CASGTGNNYGYTF. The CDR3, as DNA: TGTGCCAGCGGGACAGGAAATAACTATGGCTACACCTTC.